The clone carrying this T cell receptor (beta chain) appeared a single time. This entry belongs to a study of blood T cell repertoires in COVID-19. For the study at large: The United States, Italy and Spain were the sources of the acute and convalescent COVID-19 samples. T cells, B-cell-depleted T cells, or PBMCs supplied cDNA or gDNA.

In the source study's methods: Amplifying reference gene primers gave estimates of nucleated cell counts. Clones were read by immunoSEQ multiplex PCR, and TCRdb kept only the in-frame ones, dropping some. V, J and clone size are taken as reported in that table, and D and trimming were inferred from the DNA itself. The sample yields over 70,000 clones, 88% seen once. Germline CDR1 reads ENHRY; CDR2 reads SYGVKD. The CDR3 has 15 residues. V was pared by 3 bases and J by 2 bases, with 13 bases between. The sequenced material came from peripheral blood. The chain has TRBV10-3 and TRBJ1-2; TRBD1 is a possible D gene (5 bases). The clonotype originates from a man older than 75 with acute or convalescent COVID-19. CDR3 sequence reads: CAISDIRVGNYGYTF. The CDR3, as DNA: TGTGCCATCAGTGATATCAGGGTTGGAAACTATGGCTACACCTTC.